The entry that follows covers one T cell receptor (beta chain) sequence. The CDR3 contains 12 residues. V lost 5 bases, J lost 4 bases, and 9 bases lay in between. Per germline, CDR1 SEHNR and CDR2 FQNEAQ (reference sequence). The PCR contained 60 Vbeta and 13 Jbeta primers. The assay was immunoSEQ multiplex PCR, and TCRdb's table has in-frame clones only and misses some. The sample has about 170,000 clones, 60% to 80% seen once. The sample comes from a study of cytomegalovirus exposure and HLA in healthy donors. What was sequenced was PBMCs. The receptor was isolated from a middle-aged man in good health and CMV-seropositive. The chain combines TRBV7-9 with TRBJ2-7; D not certain. This chain's CDR3 is CASSRPYYEQYF. In nucleotides, the CDR3 is TGTGCCAGCAGCCGCCCCTATTACGAGCAGTACTTC.